The 20 T cell receptor beta chains given below trace back to one sample, sequenced in a study of identifying expanded T cells in peripheral blood. TCRdb keeps only in-frame clones here, not all; method: immunoSEQ multiplex PCR. This sample has roughly 130,000 clones, with about 86% found just once. Sequenced input: blood. The receptors shown here come from a person between 18 and 70 years old in good health.

This clone was seen just once. The chain is built from TRBV30 and TRBJ1-1; tentatively, D is TRBD1 (5 bases). CDR1 and CDR2 from the germline V gene are GTSNPN and SVGIG (reference sequence). This CDR3 comprises 14 residues. V lost 4 bases, J lost 3 bases, and 15 bases lay in between. DNA of the CDR3: TGTGCCTGGATTTTCACAGGTCGGGACACTGAAGCTTTCTTT. Translating gives CAWIFTGRDTEAFF.

This clone was picked up one time. This chain joins TRBV2 and TRBJ2-1; D is unclear. Trimming removed 6 bases from V and 8 bases from J, with 14 bases in between. The CDR3 spans 13 residues. CDR1 and CDR2 (germline): SNHLY, FYNNEI. CDR3 loop: CASRFFSLDEQFF. The CDR3, as DNA: TGTGCCAGCAGGTTTTTTTCCCTAGATGAGCAGTTCTTC.

The chain carries TRBV9 and TRBJ2-7; TRBD1 aligns across 11 bases. Germline lookup yields CDR1 SGDLS and CDR2 YYNGEE. The CDR3 consists of 15 residues. Germline trimming cut 6 bases from V and 0 bases from J; bases unmatched to any gene: 5. CDR3 in amino acids: CASNQGQGASYEQYF. DNA for the CDR3: TGTGCCAGCAACCAAGGACAGGGGGCCTCCTACGAGCAGTACTTC.

This chain links TRBV19 with TRBJ1-6, with TRBD1 as a possible D gene (5 bases). Germline V gives CDR1 LNHDA, CDR2 SQIVND (reference sequence). The CDR3 contains 14 residues. V was shortened by 5 bases and J by 7 bases, with 12 bases between the two germline ends. The CDR3 DNA follows: TGTGCCAGTAGTCCGGACACCGAAAATTCACCCCTCCACTTT. This gives the protein CASSPDTENSPLHF.

This clone has just one count. The chain combines TRBV18 with TRBJ1-3; D remains unclear. Germline values: CDR1 KGHSH, CDR2 LQKENI. V shed 3 bases and J shed 0 bases, with 9 bases lying between them. CDR3 size: 15 residues. The CDR3 DNA reads TGTGCCAGCTCACCTTCGGGAAGCTCTGGAAACACCATATATTTT. Protein sequence: CASSPSGSSGNTIYF.

The gene calls are TRBV6-6 and TRBJ1-1; D is possibly TRBD1 (6 bases). The CDR3 is made up of 13 amino acids. Germline V gene data show CDR1 as MNHNY and CDR2 as SVGAGI (reference sequence). Trimming removed 6 bases from V and 4 bases from J, with 12 bases in between. CDR3 in DNA: TGTGCCAGCAGCCTACAGGGCCGCACTGAAGCTTTCTTT. The encoded protein is CASSLQGRTEAFF.

The rearrangement uses TRBV19 and TRBJ1-2, with TRBD1 matching over 7 bases. V dropped 6 bases and J dropped 4; count of bases not matched to a gene: 11. The CDR3 is 15 residues long. Germline assignment: CDR1 LNHDA and CDR2 SQIVND (reference sequence). The CDR3 is CASRKLSTGFYGYTF. CDR3 coding DNA: TGTGCCAGTAGGAAACTATCGACAGGGTTCTATGGCTACACCTTC.

The chain employs TRBV11-1 and TRBJ1-1; the D gene is possibly TRBD1 (5 bases). The CDR3 has 15 residues. Germline V CDR1 and CDR2: SGHAT, FQDESV (reference sequence). V lost 4 bases and J lost 4, with 16 bases in between. The CDR3 loop is CASSSSGADLTEAFF. The CDR3 DNA reads as TGTGCCAGCAGCTCCTCCGGGGCAGATCTCACTGAAGCTTTCTTT.

The chain is built from TRBV25-1 and TRBJ2-2; D unresolved. Germline lookup yields CDR1 MGHDK and CDR2 SYGVNS. The V end was cut by 7 bases, the J end by 0 bases, with 3 bases between. The CDR3 length is 12 residues. The CDR3 sequence: CASMTNTGELFF. In DNA form, the CDR3 reads TGTGCCAGCATGACGAACACCGGGGAGCTGTTTTTT.

This chain connects TRBV7-3 to TRBJ1-6; D remains ambiguous. The CDR3 spans 15 residues. Trimming stripped 5 bases from V and 0 bases from J, with 8 bases between. Per germline, CDR1 SGHTA and CDR2 FQGTGA. The CDR3 spells CASSPESSYNSPLHF. CDR3 in DNA: TGTGCCAGCAGCCCGGAGAGCTCCTATAATTCACCCCTCCACTTT.

The rearrangement links TRBV19 to TRBJ2-7; D uncertain. In germline, CDR1 is LNHDA, CDR2 SQIVND (reference sequence). This CDR3 spans 14 amino acids. V lost 5 bases and J lost 2, with 13 bases in between. For the CDR3, the DNA is TGTGCCAGTAGTCCCCGCGTCAACGCCTACGAGCAGTACTTC. Its protein is CASSPRVNAYEQYF.

V and J are TRBV5-1 and TRBJ2-7; a possible D gene is TRBD1 (6 bases). This CDR3 comprises 13 residues. Trimming cost V 1 base and J 5 bases, with 10 bases left between them. Germline V gene data show CDR1 as SGHRS and CDR2 as YFSETQ. The CDR3 DNA sequence: TGCGCCAGCAGCTTGACAGGGAACGACGAGCAGTACTTC. This codes for CASSLTGNDEQYF.

The rearrangement joins TRBV2 to TRBJ1-1; TRBD1 matches at 8 bases. The CDR3 has 13 residues. Germline-derived CDR1 and CDR2 are SNHLY and FYNNEI. V gave up 10 bases and J gave up 7 bases; unmatched junction bases: 11. CDR3 sequence: CANSDRAASEAFF. The CDR3 DNA sequence: TGTGCCAACTCGGACAGGGCGGCAAGTGAAGCTTTCTTT.

V gene TRBV4-1 combines with J gene TRBJ2-5, with D possibly matching TRBD1 (6 bases). The V gene lost 4 bases and the J gene lost 5 bases, with 14 bases spanning the gap. The germline gives CDR1 MGHRA, CDR2 YSYEKL. The CDR3 loop spans 14 amino acids. The CDR3 loop reads CASSLKVGAETQYF. CDR3 DNA sequence: TGCGCCAGCAGCCTGAAGGTGGGGGCTGAGACCCAGTACTTC.

The chain uses TRBV28 and TRBJ1-2; perhaps TRBD1 as D (5 bases). Deletions cut 9 bases from V and 2 bases from J, with 16 bases between. The CDR3 length is 14 residues. Germline assignment: CDR1 MDHEN and CDR2 SYDVKM. CDR3 DNA sequence: TGTGCCAGTCAGGCGGGGGGAGTAAACTATGGCTACACCTTC. This codes for CASQAGGVNYGYTF.

The chain couples TRBV5-1 to TRBJ2-7; 7 nucleotides line up with TRBD2. The germline gives CDR1 SGHRS, CDR2 YFSETQ. The CDR3 runs 17 residues. After removal of 0 bases from V and 0 bases from J, the junction contained 9 bases not matched to a gene. The CDR3 here is CASSLEKNRTSSYEQYF. DNA for the CDR3: TGCGCCAGCAGCTTGGAGAAAAACAGGACTAGCTCCTACGAGCAGTACTTC.

The V call is TRBV7-2, the J call TRBJ2-5; unclear D gene. This CDR3 contains 11 residues. CDR1 and CDR2 (germline): SGHTA, FQGNSA. Deletions cut 6 bases from V and 1 base from J, with 3 bases between. The CDR3 loop reads CASRFQETQYF. CDR3 in DNA: TGTGCCAGCAGATTCCAAGAGACCCAGTACTTC.

The chain combines TRBV7-9 with TRBJ1-1; D is ambiguous. Germline V gives CDR1 SEHNR, CDR2 FQNEAQ (reference sequence). This CDR3 is 11 amino acids long. Between the trimmed V and J ends, which lost 2 bases and 2 bases, there was a span of 0 bases. The CDR3 sequence is CASSLNTEAFF. CDR3 DNA sequence: TGTGCCAGCAGCTTAAACACTGAAGCTTTCTTT.

This clone showed up just a few times. CDR3 in amino acids: CASSKDPPTSPYF. CDR3 in DNA: TGTGCCAGCAGCAAAGATCCGCCTACTTCACCCTACTTC. The chain employs TRBV21-1 and TRBJ2-7; TRBD2, as called in the table, went unchecked against the DNA. TRBV21-1 is labeled a pseudogene. The CDR3 loop spans 13 amino acids.

This clone was seen once. The V call is TRBV18, the J call TRBJ1-6, with TRBD1 identical over 10 bases. V shed 1 base, J shed 9 bases, and the junction held 3 bases outside the gene matches. Looked up from germline, CDR1 is KGHSH and CDR2 is LQKENI. The CDR3 spans 15 residues. This CDR3 is CASSPQGQGSSPLHF. The CDR3 DNA is TGTGCCAGCTCACCACAGGGACAGGGGTCTTCACCCCTCCACTTT.